The 30 T cell receptor beta chains reported below all come from one sample, sequenced in a study of blood T cell repertoires in COVID-19. Data came from immunoSEQ multiplex PCR; TCRdb stores just in-frame clones and leaves some out. The profile shows 250,000 or so clones, 85% to 90% of them singletons. The sample was PBMCs or T cells enriched from blood (not recorded which). These receptors were obtained from a woman younger than 45 with acute COVID-19.

This chain links TRBV28 with TRBJ1-1; TRBD1 matches at 8 bases. V dropped 5 bases and J dropped 1; count of bases not matched to a gene: 3. The CDR3 is 14 residues long. Germline V gene lookup returns CDR1 MDHEN and CDR2 SYDVKM. In nucleotides, the CDR3 is TGTGCCAGCAGTCGAACAGGGGGGAACACTGAAGCTTTCTTT. Encoded protein: CASSRTGGNTEAFF.

This chain joins TRBV6-2 or TRBV6-3 and TRBJ2-1, with 10 bases matching TRBD2. Germline V gene data show CDR1 as MNHEY and CDR2 as SVGEGT. This CDR3 spans 15 amino acids. With V trimmed by 3 bases and J by 5 bases, 4 bases remained unmatched. The DNA of the CDR3 is TGTGCCAGCAGTTATGACCTAGCGGGAGACAATGAGCAGTTCTTC. Protein product: CASSYDLAGDNEQFF.

V gene TRBV19 combines with J gene TRBJ2-1; TRBD2 agrees at 11 bases. Germline trimming cut 7 bases from V and 10 bases from J; bases unmatched to any gene: 15. CDR3 length equals 16 residues. Germline CDR1 is LNHDA and CDR2 is SQIVND (reference sequence). CDR3 bases: TGTGCCAGTACACTAGGGGACAGCTTAGCGGGAGGGGAGCAGTTCTTC. It encodes CASTLGDSLAGGEQFF.

V is TRBV4-1 and J is TRBJ2-7; 9 nucleotides align to TRBD2. The CDR3 covers 15 residues. Germline V CDR1 and CDR2: MGHRA, YSYEKL. V lost 3 bases and J lost 2; bases outside the gene matches: 5. Here the CDR3 reads CASSQAASGTYEQYF. The CDR3 coding sequence is TGCGCCAGCAGCCAGGCCGCTAGCGGGACCTACGAGCAGTACTTC.

This clone was picked up a small number of times. The genes are TRBV25-1 and TRBJ2-7, with 8 positions matching TRBD1. The V segment lost 4 bases and the J segment 3 bases; nucleotides outside the gene matches: 8. Germline loops: CDR1 MGHDK, CDR2 SYGVNS. This CDR3 region has 15 residues. CDR3 sequence reads: CASSASTGTGYEQYF. CDR3 nucleotides: TGTGCCAGCAGTGCCTCGACCGGGACAGGCTACGAGCAGTACTTC.

CDR3 residues: CASSYLGAVEQYF. The CDR3 nucleotides read TGTGCCAGCAGTTACCTGGGGGCAGTCGAGCAGTACTTC. This chain joins TRBV6-2 or TRBV6-3 and TRBJ2-7, with TRBD1 as a possible D gene (6 bases). Trimming cost V 2 bases and J 6 bases, with 11 bases left between them. CDR1 and CDR2 from the germline V gene are MNHEY and SVGEGT. The CDR3 totals 13 residues.

This clone was detected a few times. This rearrangement joins TRBV28 to TRBJ2-1; D gene unclear. The V end was cut by 3 bases, the J end by 6 bases, with 9 bases between. CDR1 is MDHEN and CDR2 is SYDVKM in the germline V gene. This CDR3 is built from 13 residues. Written as DNA, the CDR3 is TGTGCCAGCAGTTTGTCCCCTAGCAATGAGCAGTTCTTC. The encoded protein is CASSLSPSNEQFF.

The rearrangement links TRBV7-3 to TRBJ2-1, with a weak D call TRBD2 (6 bases). CDR3 length: 12 residues. Trimming stripped 5 bases from V and 8 bases from J, with 10 bases between. Looked up from germline, CDR1 is SGHTA and CDR2 is FQGTGA. The CDR3 protein is CASSQGGDEQFF. The DNA of the CDR3 is TGTGCCAGCAGCCAGGGAGGCGATGAGCAGTTCTTC. Supplemented by reference TRBV7-3 and TRBJ2-1, the full variable domain reads GAGVSQTPSNKVTEKGKYVELRCDPISGHTALYWYRQSLGQGPEFLIYFQGTGAADDSGLPNDRFFAVRPEGSVSTLKIQRTERGDSAVYLCASSQGGDEQFFGPGTRLTVL.

The chain joins TRBV3-1 (or the pseudogene TRBV3-2) to TRBJ2-7, with 8 bases that match TRBD1. With V trimmed by 4 bases and J by 5 bases, 7 bases remained unmatched. Germline values: CDR1 LGHDT, CDR2 YNNKEL (reference sequence). There are 14 residues in the CDR3. The CDR3 sequence is CASSLRTGYHEQYF. The CDR3 bases are TGTGCCAGCAGCCTACGGACAGGGTACCACGAGCAGTACTTC.

The chain joins TRBV15 to TRBJ2-2; D might be TRBD2 (6 bases). Looked up from germline, CDR1 is LNHNV and CDR2 is YYDKDF (reference sequence). The germline V and J ends were trimmed by 2 bases and 6 bases, with 16 bases remaining between them. The CDR3 has 16 amino acids. The CDR3, as DNA: TGTGCCACCAGCAGACTTCAAGACGCTAGCGCCGGGGAGCTGTTTTTT. It specifies CATSRLQDASAGELFF.

V gene TRBV7-9 combines with J gene TRBJ2-1; 11 bases are shared with TRBD2. This CDR3 is 15 amino acids long. The J segment lost 8 bases and the V segment lost 1 base, leaving 4 bases of the junction unmatched. Germline V gene lookup returns CDR1 SEHNR and CDR2 FQNEAQ (reference sequence). DNA of the CDR3: TGTGCCAGCAGCTTAGGACTAGCGGGACTCGATGAGCAGTTCTTC. Protein product: CASSLGLAGLDEQFF.

This rearrangement joins TRBV30 to TRBJ2-2; 9 nucleotides match TRBD1. CDR3 length: 14 residues. The germline V gene encodes CDR1 GTSNPN and CDR2 SVGIG (reference sequence). Here the CDR3 DNA reads TGTGCTACTAACAGGGGGCTTAACACCGGGGAGCTGTTTTTT. It yields the protein CATNRGLNTGELFF.

The chain couples TRBV18 to TRBJ2-5; 10 bases line up with TRBD2. After removal of 5 bases from V and 5 bases from J, the junction contained 8 bases not matched to a gene. This CDR3 comprises 15 residues. CDR1 and CDR2 (germline): KGHSH, LQKENI. The CDR3 DNA sequence: TGTGCCAGCTCAGCTCTAGCGGGAGTAGAGGAGACCCAGTACTTC. Its translation: CASSALAGVEETQYF.

The chain carries TRBV27 and TRBJ2-1, with 11 bases matching TRBD2. CDR1 and CDR2 from the germline V gene are MNHEY and SMNVEV (reference sequence). Losses at the gene ends were 6 bases for V and 0 bases for J; bases not matched to a gene: 4. The length of the CDR3 is 16 residues. The chain's CDR3 is CASRYSGRASYNEQFF. CDR3 sequence (DNA): TGTGCCAGCAGATATAGCGGGAGGGCCTCCTACAATGAGCAGTTCTTC.

The chain links TRBV18 to TRBJ2-1; 13 nucleotides match TRBD2. CDR1 KGHSH and CDR2 LQKENI come from the germline V gene. The CDR3 runs to 15 residues. V lost 2 bases and J lost 7; bases outside the gene matches: 2. The CDR3: CASSPTGLAGNEQFF. In nucleotides, the CDR3 is TGTGCCAGCTCACCAACGGGACTAGCGGGAAATGAGCAGTTCTTC.

The chain has TRBV5-8 and TRBJ1-5; D is perhaps TRBD1 (6 bases). Trimming cost V 2 bases and J 1 base, with 10 bases left between them. This CDR3 is built from 15 residues. Germline CDR1 reads SGHTS; CDR2 reads YDEGEE. The CDR3 DNA reads TGTGCCAGCAGCTTACAGGGAAAAAGCAATCAGCCCCAGCATTTT. This sequence encodes CASSLQGKSNQPQHF. Full variable domain (outside the CDR3, taken from reference TRBV5-8 and TRBJ1-5): EAGVTQSPTHLIKTRGQQATLRCSPISGHTSVYWYQQALGLGLQFLLWYDEGEERNRGNFPPRFSGRQFPNYSSELNVNALELEDSALYLCASSLQGKSNQPQHFGDGTRLSIL.

The chain uses TRBV30 and TRBJ2-2; TRBD1 aligns across 8 bases. CDR1 and CDR2 from the germline V gene are GTSNPN and SVGIG (reference sequence). The V and J ends lost 5 bases and 5 bases, in that order; junction bases with no gene match: 7. This CDR3 has 14 amino acids. The CDR3: CAWEPGQATGELFF. The DNA for the CDR3 is TGTGCCTGGGAACCGGGACAGGCTACCGGGGAGCTGTTTTTT.

The rearrangement uses TRBV4-2 and TRBJ2-7; 12 bases are a match to TRBD2. The trim removed 0 bases at V and 4 bases at J, leaving 7 bases unmatched. Germline values: CDR1 LGHNA, CDR2 YNFKEQ. CDR3 size: 17 residues. The CDR3 DNA reads as TGTGCCAGCAGCCAAGAGGGCGCGGGACTAGCGGGTTACGAGCAGTACTTC. This sequence encodes CASSQEGAGLAGYEQYF.

The CDR3 coding sequence is TGTGCCACCCTTAGCGGCACCGGGGAGCTGTTTTTT. Its translation is CATLSGTGELFF. The V and J genes are TRBV24-1 and TRBJ2-2, with a weak D call TRBD2 (6 bases). Germline values: CDR1 KGHDR, CDR2 SFDVKD. The CDR3 length is 12 residues. The ends were cut back, 9 bases at V and 4 bases at J, with 8 bases in the middle.

The chain links TRBV7-9 to TRBJ2-1; TRBD2 matches at 8 bases. The CDR3 is 14 amino acids. The germline CDR1 and CDR2 sequences are SEHNR and FQNEAQ (reference sequence). Trimming at V came to 3 bases and at J to 6 bases, leaving 4 bases not matched to a gene. CDR3 nucleotides: TGTGCCAGCAGCTTGGCGGGAGGTGCCAATGAGCAGTTCTTC. Translated, it gives CASSLAGGANEQFF. Filled out from reference TRBV7-9 and TRBJ2-1, the complete variable domain reads DTGVSQNPRHKITKRGQNVTFRCDPISEHNRLYWYRQTLGQGPEFLTYFQNEAQLEKSRLLSDRFSAERPKGSFSTLEIQRTEQGDSAMYLCASSLAGGANEQFFGPGTRLTVL.

The chain combines TRBV9 with TRBJ2-1; the D is unclear. This CDR3 comprises 11 residues. Trimming took 0 bases from V and 10 from J, leaving 5 bases between them. Germline V gene data show CDR1 as SGDLS and CDR2 as YYNGEE. The CDR3 sequence is CASSVGGEQFF. The DNA of the CDR3 is TGTGCCAGCAGCGTAGGCGGAGAGCAGTTCTTC.

The chain joins TRBV11-1 to TRBJ2-1; possibly TRBD1 for D (6 bases). Deletions cut 2 bases from V and 7 bases from J, with 12 bases between. This CDR3 spans 14 amino acids. Germline CDR1 is SGHAT and CDR2 is FQDESV (reference sequence). CDR3: CASSLTGSSNEQFF. In nucleotides, the CDR3 is TGTGCCAGCAGCTTAACAGGGAGCTCGAATGAGCAGTTCTTC.

The DNA for the CDR3 is TGTGCCAGCAGCTTCCGCGGGGACTCCTACGAGCAGTACTTC. Translated: CASSFRGDSYEQYF. The rearrangement uses TRBV11-2 and TRBJ2-7; possible D gene TRBD2, 6 bases. Germline V lookup: CDR1 SGHAT, CDR2 FQNNGV. This CDR3 has 14 amino acids. Between the trimmed V and J ends, which lost 3 bases and 0 bases, there was a span of 9 bases.

The chain has TRBV28 and TRBJ2-7, with a possible D match to TRBD1 (5 bases). Germline CDR1 and CDR2: MDHEN and SYDVKM. This CDR3 has 15 amino acids. The V and J ends lost 4 bases and 3 bases respectively, with 16 bases between them. CDR3: CASSSDLLQVYEQYF. The CDR3 bases are TGTGCCAGCAGTTCCGACCTATTACAGGTCTACGAGCAGTACTTC. The entire variable domain, with the rest obtained from reference TRBV28 and TRBJ2-7, is as follows: DVKVTQSSRYLVKRTGEKVFLECVQDMDHENMFWYRQDPGLGLRLIYFSYDVKMKEKGDIPEGYSVSREKKERFSLILESASTNQTSMYLCASSSDLLQVYEQYFGPGTRLTVT.

The chain couples TRBV11-3 to TRBJ2-7; TRBD2 might be the D (5 bases). The CDR3 sequence is 13 residues long. V lost 5 bases and J lost 7, with 15 bases in between. Germline V gene sequence: CDR1 SGHNT, CDR2 YENEEA. The CDR3 DNA sequence: TGTGCCAGCAGCCAAGGGCGCGGGCTAGAGCAGTACTTC. Its protein product is CASSQGRGLEQYF.

This chain connects TRBV12-3 or TRBV12-4 to TRBJ2-7, with TRBD1 matching over 7 bases. The CDR3 has 12 amino acids. V lost 7 bases to trimming and J lost 3 bases; unmatched junction nucleotides: 3. The CDR3 DNA reads as TGTGCCAGCACCACAGGGGACTACGAGCAGTACTTC. It encodes CASTTGDYEQYF.

The J gene is TRBJ1-2, the V gene TRBV5-1; perhaps TRBD1 as D (5 bases). The CDR3 sequence is 13 residues long. CDR1 is SGHRS, CDR2 YFSETQ, per germline. V dropped 7 bases and J dropped 2 bases, with 12 bases sitting between them. CDR3 region: CASAPDTNYGYTF. In nucleotides, the CDR3 is TGCGCCAGCGCCCCGGACACGAACTATGGCTACACCTTC.

The rearrangement uses TRBV14 and TRBJ2-7, with TRBD1 matching over 11 bases. The CDR3 runs to 16 residues. The J segment lost 5 bases and the V segment lost 0 bases, leaving 6 bases of the junction unmatched. Germline V lookup: CDR1 SGHDN, CDR2 FVKESK. Here the CDR3 reads CASSQEWDRGFDEQYF. The CDR3 region has the DNA TGTGCCAGCAGCCAAGAGTGGGACAGGGGGTTCGACGAGCAGTACTTC.

The J gene is TRBJ2-1, the V gene TRBV25-1, with 9 nucleotides matching TRBD2. V was clipped by 3 bases and J by 3 bases; unmatched bases: 0. The CDR3 consists of 14 residues. The V gene's germline CDR1 is MGHDK and CDR2 SYGVNS. The CDR3 is CASSDSGSYNEQFF. In DNA, the CDR3 is TGTGCCAGCAGTGATAGCGGGAGCTACAATGAGCAGTTCTTC.

CDR3 DNA: TGTGCCAGCAGCCCAACCCCCTCGGGGACAGGGTCCTACGAGCAGTACTTC. This translates into CASSPTPSGTGSYEQYF. The chain combines TRBV11-2 with TRBJ2-7, with 9 positions matching TRBD1. V dropped 5 bases and J dropped 1; count of bases not matched to a gene: 12. This CDR3 spans 17 amino acids. CDR1 and CDR2 (germline): SGHAT, FQNNGV.